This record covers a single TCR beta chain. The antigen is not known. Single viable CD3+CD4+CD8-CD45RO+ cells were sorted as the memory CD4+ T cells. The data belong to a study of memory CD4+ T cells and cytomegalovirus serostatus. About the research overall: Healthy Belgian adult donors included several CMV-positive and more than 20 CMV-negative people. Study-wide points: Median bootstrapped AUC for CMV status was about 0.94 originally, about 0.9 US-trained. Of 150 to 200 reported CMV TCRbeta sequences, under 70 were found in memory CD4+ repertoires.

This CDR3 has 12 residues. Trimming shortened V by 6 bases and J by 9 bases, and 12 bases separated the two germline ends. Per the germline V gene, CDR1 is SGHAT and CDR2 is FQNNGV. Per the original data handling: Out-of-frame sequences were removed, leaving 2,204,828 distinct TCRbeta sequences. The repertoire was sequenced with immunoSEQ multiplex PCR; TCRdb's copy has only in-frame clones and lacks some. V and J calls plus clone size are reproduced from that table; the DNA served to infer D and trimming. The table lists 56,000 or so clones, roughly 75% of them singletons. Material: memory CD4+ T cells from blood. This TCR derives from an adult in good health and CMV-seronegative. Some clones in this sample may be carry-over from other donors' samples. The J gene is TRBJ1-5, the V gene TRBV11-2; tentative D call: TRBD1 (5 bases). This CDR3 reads CASRGRSGPQHF. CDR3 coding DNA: TGTGCCAGCAGGGGACGGTCAGGGCCCCAGCATTTT.